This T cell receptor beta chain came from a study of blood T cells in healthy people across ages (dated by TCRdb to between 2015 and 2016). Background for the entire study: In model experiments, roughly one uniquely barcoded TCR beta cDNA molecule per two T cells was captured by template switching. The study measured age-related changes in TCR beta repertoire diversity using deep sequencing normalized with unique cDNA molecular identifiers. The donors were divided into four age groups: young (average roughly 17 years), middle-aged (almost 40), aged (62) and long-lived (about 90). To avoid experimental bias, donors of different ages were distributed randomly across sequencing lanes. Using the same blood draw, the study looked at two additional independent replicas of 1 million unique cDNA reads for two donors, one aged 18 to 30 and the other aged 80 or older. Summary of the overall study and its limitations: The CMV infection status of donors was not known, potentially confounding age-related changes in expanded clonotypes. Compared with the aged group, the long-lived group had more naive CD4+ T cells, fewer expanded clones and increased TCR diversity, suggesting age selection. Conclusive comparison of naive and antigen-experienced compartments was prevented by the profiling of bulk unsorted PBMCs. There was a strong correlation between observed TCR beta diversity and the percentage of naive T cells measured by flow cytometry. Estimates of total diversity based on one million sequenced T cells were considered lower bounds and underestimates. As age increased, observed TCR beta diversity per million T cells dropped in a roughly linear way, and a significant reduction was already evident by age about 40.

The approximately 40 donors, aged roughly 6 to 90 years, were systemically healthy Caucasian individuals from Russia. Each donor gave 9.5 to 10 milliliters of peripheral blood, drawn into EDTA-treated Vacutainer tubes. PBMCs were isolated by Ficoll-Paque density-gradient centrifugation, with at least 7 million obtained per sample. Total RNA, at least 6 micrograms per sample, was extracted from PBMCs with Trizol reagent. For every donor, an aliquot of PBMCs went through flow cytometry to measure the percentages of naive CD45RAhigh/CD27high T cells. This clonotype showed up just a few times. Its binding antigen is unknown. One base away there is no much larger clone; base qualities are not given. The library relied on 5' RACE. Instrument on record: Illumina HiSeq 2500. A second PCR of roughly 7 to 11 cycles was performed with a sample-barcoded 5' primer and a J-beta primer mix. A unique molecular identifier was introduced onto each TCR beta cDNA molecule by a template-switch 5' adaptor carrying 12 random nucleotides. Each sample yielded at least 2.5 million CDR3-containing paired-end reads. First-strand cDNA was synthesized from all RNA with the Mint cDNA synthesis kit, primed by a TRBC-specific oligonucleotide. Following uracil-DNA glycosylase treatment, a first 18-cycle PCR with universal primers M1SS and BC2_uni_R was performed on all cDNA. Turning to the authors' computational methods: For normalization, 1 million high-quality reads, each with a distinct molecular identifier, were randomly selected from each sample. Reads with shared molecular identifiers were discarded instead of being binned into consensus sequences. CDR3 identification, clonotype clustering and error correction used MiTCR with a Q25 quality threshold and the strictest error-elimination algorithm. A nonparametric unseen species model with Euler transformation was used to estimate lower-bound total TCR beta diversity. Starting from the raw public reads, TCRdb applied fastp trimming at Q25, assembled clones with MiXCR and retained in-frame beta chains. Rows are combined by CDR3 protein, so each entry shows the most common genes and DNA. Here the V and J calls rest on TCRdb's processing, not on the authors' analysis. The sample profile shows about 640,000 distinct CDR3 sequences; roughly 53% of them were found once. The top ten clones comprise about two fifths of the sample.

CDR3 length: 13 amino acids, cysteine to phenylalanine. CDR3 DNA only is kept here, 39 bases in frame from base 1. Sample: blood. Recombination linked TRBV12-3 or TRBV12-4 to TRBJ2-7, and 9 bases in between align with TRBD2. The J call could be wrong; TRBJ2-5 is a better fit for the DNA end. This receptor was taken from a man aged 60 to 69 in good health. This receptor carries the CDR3 CASVASGEETQYF. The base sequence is TGTGCCAGCGTGGCTAGCGGGGAAGAGACCCAGTACTTC.